What follows are 12 T cell receptor beta chains derived from one specimen sequenced in a study of T cell changes during pregnancy in multiple sclerosis. The table came from immunoSEQ multiplex PCR; TCRdb's copy has only in-frame clones and leaves some out. The data hold tens of thousands of clones, with roughly 90% observed a single time. Sequences were derived from CD8+ T cells from peripheral blood mononuclear cells, sampled in the third trimester of pregnancy. These TCRs come from a female donor with multiple sclerosis, enrolled in a pregnancy study.

J is TRBJ2-1 and V is TRBV7-8, with TRBD1 identical over 9 bases. The CDR3 sequence is 15 residues long. With V trimmed by 4 bases and J by 4 bases, 5 bases remained unmatched. The germline CDR1 and CDR2 sequences are SGHVS and FQNEAQ. Here the CDR3 reads CASSYWTGEYNEQFF. For the CDR3, the DNA is TGTGCCAGCAGCTACTGGACAGGGGAATACAATGAGCAGTTCTTC.

A few counts support this clone. The chain employs TRBV6-5 and TRBJ1-1; maybe TRBD1 (5 bases). CDR1 and CDR2 from the germline V gene are MNHEY and SVGAGI. The CDR3 is made up of 12 amino acids. V was trimmed by 4 bases and J by 12 bases, leaving 15 bases between them. CDR3 DNA sequence: TGTGCCAGCAGTTCCGGGGGGACCTCCCCTTTCTTT. Amino acid sequence: CASSSGGTSPFF.

This chain links TRBV29-1 with TRBJ2-7; D may be TRBD2 (7 bases). The CDR3 is 14 amino acids. V was pared by 3 bases and J by 5 bases, with 17 bases between. The V gene's germline CDR1 is SQVTM and CDR2 ANQGSEA. This CDR3 reads CSVDWGGDGDEQYF. As DNA, the CDR3 is TGCAGCGTTGACTGGGGGGGCGACGGGGACGAGCAGTACTTC.

The rearrangement uses TRBV6-6 and TRBJ1-5, with a possible D match to TRBD1 (6 bases). This CDR3 region has 15 residues. V gave up 7 bases and J gave up 8 bases, with 21 bases separating them. CDR1 is MNHNY and CDR2 is SVGAGI in the germline V gene (reference sequence). The CDR3 sequence: CASTISPTGLEPQHF. The CDR3 DNA follows: TGTGCCAGCACCATAAGCCCGACAGGCTTAGAGCCCCAGCATTTT.

J is TRBJ2-3 and V is TRBV27; 9 bases match TRBD2. Germline-derived CDR1 and CDR2 are MNHEY and SMNVEV (reference sequence). The CDR3 loop spans 12 amino acids. J lost 15 bases, V lost 2 bases, and 6 bases had no gene match. This CDR3 reads CASSLAGGPEYF. The CDR3 DNA reads as TGTGCCAGCAGTTTAGCGGGGGGGCCGGAATATTTT.

In its sample, this clone was seen once. V gene TRBV4-1 combines with J gene TRBJ1-5, with unresolved D. V lost 2 bases and J 3 bases, leaving 11 bases between the germline ends. The CDR3 spans 15 residues. CDR1 and CDR2 (germline): MGHRA, YSYEKL. Here the CDR3 DNA reads TGCGCCAGCAGCCAACATGTAGAAACCAATCAGCCCCAGCATTTT. This translates into CASSQHVETNQPQHF.

The chain is built from TRBV19 and TRBJ2-3; D is unclear. CDR3 length: 17 residues. V lost 6 bases to trimming and J lost 4 bases, with 23 bases between them. Germline assignment: CDR1 LNHDA and CDR2 SQIVND (reference sequence). CDR3 amino acids: CASSPLTIQWAPDTQYF. In DNA, the CDR3 is TGTGCCAGTAGCCCTCTCACCATTCAGTGGGCCCCAGATACGCAGTATTTT.

The chain couples TRBV11-3 to TRBJ1-1, with D perhaps matching TRBD1 (6 bases). This CDR3 spans 14 amino acids. Germline assignment: CDR1 SGHNT and CDR2 YENEEA. V was shortened by 2 bases and J by 4 bases, with 11 bases between the two germline ends. CDR3 sequence (DNA): TGTGCCAGCAGCTTACGGGGAGGGGGCACTGAAGCTTTCTTT. Encoded protein: CASSLRGGGTEAFF. Full variable domain (missing parts from reference TRBV11-3 and TRBJ1-1): EAGVVQSPRYKIIEKKQPVAFWCNPISGHNTLYWYLQNLGQGPELLIRYENEEAVDDSQLPKDRFSAERLKGVDSTLKIQPAELGDSAVYLCASSLRGGGTEAFFGQGTRLTVV.

The gene calls are TRBV7-9 and TRBJ1-1; D gene unclear. V was shortened by 4 bases and J by 0 bases, with 9 bases between the two germline ends. Germline V gene lookup returns CDR1 SEHNR and CDR2 FQNEAQ (reference sequence). The CDR3 sequence is 14 residues long. In nucleotides, the CDR3 is TGTGCCAGCAGCTATACACAGATGAACACTGAAGCTTTCTTT. This encodes CASSYTQMNTEAFF.

CDR3 loop: CASSYDRTNYGYTF. The DNA for the CDR3 is TGTGCCAGCAGTTACGACAGGACCAACTATGGCTACACCTTC. The V and J genes are TRBV6-5 and TRBJ1-2; D might be TRBD1 (6 bases). CDR1 is MNHEY and CDR2 is SVGAGI in the germline V gene. This CDR3 has 14 amino acids. V dropped 2 bases and J dropped 2 bases, with 9 bases sitting between them.

This chain joins TRBV7-6 and TRBJ2-7; TRBD1 might be the D (5 bases). V was clipped by 3 bases and J by 2 bases, with 11 bases between them. Germline CDR1 SGHVS, CDR2 FNYEAQ. The CDR3 length is 14 residues. The CDR3 nucleotides read TGTGCCAGCAGCTTTAGGGGAACCCCCTACGAGCAGTACTTC. Amino acid sequence: CASSFRGTPYEQYF.

As concerns this clone: The sample carries other DNA sequences with the same CDR3. The chain employs TRBV25-1 and TRBJ2-3; the D is unclear. There are 14 residues in the CDR3. V dropped 0 bases and J dropped 2 bases, with 6 bases sitting between them. CDR1 is MGHDK, CDR2 SYGVNS, per germline. CDR3 DNA: TGTGCCAGCAGTGAATATTCCCTCACAGATACGCAGTATTTT. Its translation is CASSEYSLTDTQYF. The complete variable domain, with remaining parts taken from reference TRBV25-1 and TRBJ2-3, reads EADIYQTPRYLVIGTGKKITLECSQTMGHDKMYWYQQDPGMELHLIHYSYGVNSTEKGDLSSESTVSRIRTEHFPLTLESARPSHTSQYLCASSEYSLTDTQYFGPGTRLTVL.